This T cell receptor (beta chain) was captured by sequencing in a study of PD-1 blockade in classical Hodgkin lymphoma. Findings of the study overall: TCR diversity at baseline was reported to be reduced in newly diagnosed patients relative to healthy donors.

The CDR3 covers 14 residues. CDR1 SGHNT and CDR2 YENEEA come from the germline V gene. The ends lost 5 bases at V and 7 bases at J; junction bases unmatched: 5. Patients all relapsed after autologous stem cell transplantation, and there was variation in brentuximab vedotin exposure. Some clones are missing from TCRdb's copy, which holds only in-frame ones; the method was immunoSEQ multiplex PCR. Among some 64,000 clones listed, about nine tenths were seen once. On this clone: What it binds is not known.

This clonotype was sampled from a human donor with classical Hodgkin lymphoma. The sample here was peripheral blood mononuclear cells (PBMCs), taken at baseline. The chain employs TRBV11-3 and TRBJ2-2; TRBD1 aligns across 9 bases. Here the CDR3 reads CASSPDRGYGELFF. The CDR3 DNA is TGTGCCAGCAGCCCCGACAGGGGGTACGGGGAGCTGTTTTTT.